This T cell receptor beta chain was captured in a study of T cell responses to AZD1222 COVID-19 vaccine. The CDR3 consists of 16 residues. The germline V gene has CDR1 LNHDA and CDR2 SQIVND (reference sequence). J was trimmed by 2 bases and V by 3 bases; bases with no gene match: 7. The repertoire was sequenced with immunoSEQ multiplex PCR; TCRdb's copy has only in-frame clones and lacks some. The table has roughly 140,000 clones, roughly 90% seen once. This specimen was peripheral blood, taken on day 0 of AZD1222 vaccination. This receptor was taken from an adult in good health. The J gene is TRBJ2-3, the V gene TRBV19, with 8 bases that match TRBD2. CDR3 coding DNA: TGTGCCAGTAGTATTCAAGCGGGAGTAACCACAGATACGCAGTATTTT. Protein sequence: CASSIQAGVTTDTQYF. The full variable domain, completed using reference TRBV19 and TRBJ2-3, is DGGITQSPKYLFRKEGQNVTLSCEQNLNHDAMYWYRQDPGQGLRLIYYSQIVNDFQKGDIAEGYSVSREKKESFPLTVTSAQKNPTAFYLCASSIQAGVTTDTQYFGPGTRLTVL.